The entry below gives a single T cell receptor beta chain sequence along with its context. Other DNA sequences in this sample translate to the same CDR3. Using immunoSEQ multiplex PCR, the repertoire was profiled, and TCRdb retains in-frame clones only, with some absent. The table includes roughly 2 million clones, under 97% detected once. The data were obtained in a study of shared clonotypes between healthy human individuals. V was clipped by 4 bases and J by 3 bases, with 5 bases between them. Germline CDR1 is MNHEY and CDR2 is SVGAGI. This CDR3 is 12 amino acids long. The sample consisted of naive CD4+ T cells sorted from blood. As to subset: CD45RA+ positively selected. This rearrangement joins TRBV6-5 to TRBJ2-3; D call uncertain. The clonotype originates from a man between 18 and 29 years old in good health. In DNA, the CDR3 is TGTGCCAGCAGTTCCCAAACAGATACGCAGTATTTT. Translating it yields CASSSQTDTQYF.